In its sample, the clone carrying this TCR beta chain was seen many times. The record originates from a study of Graves' ophthalmopathy and Graves' hyperthyroidism. V lost 5 bases, J lost 1 base, and 11 bases lay in between. From germline, CDR1 is SQVTM and CDR2 ANQGSEA. The CDR3 is 13 residues long. Having ophthalmopathy, the donors showed moderate-to-severe activity, CAS ≥3 and NOSPECS ≥4, with disease lasting under 3 months. Physicians reached a diagnosis by relying on clinical symptoms, serum thyroxine, TRAb, thyroid ultrasound and orbital computed tomography. As the starting material, more than 7.5 ml of fresh peripheral blood yielded the PBMCs. RNA transcripts served as template for amplifying TCR beta CDR3 sequences. HTBI-primed RT-PCR formed the first round, and a multiplex PCR formed the second. TCRdb reprocessed the multiplex PCR reads with MiXCR, giving one entry per CDR3 protein. The sample has more than 150,000 distinct CDR3 sequences, over 35% seen once.

What was sequenced was peripheral blood. The clonotype originates from a woman aged 40-49 years with Graves' ophthalmopathy. The rearrangement joins TRBV29-1 to TRBJ1-1; D uncertain. The CDR3 protein is CSVSADPNTEAFF. The CDR3 region has the DNA TGCAGCGTTAGTGCAGATCCGAACACTGAAGCTTTCTTT.